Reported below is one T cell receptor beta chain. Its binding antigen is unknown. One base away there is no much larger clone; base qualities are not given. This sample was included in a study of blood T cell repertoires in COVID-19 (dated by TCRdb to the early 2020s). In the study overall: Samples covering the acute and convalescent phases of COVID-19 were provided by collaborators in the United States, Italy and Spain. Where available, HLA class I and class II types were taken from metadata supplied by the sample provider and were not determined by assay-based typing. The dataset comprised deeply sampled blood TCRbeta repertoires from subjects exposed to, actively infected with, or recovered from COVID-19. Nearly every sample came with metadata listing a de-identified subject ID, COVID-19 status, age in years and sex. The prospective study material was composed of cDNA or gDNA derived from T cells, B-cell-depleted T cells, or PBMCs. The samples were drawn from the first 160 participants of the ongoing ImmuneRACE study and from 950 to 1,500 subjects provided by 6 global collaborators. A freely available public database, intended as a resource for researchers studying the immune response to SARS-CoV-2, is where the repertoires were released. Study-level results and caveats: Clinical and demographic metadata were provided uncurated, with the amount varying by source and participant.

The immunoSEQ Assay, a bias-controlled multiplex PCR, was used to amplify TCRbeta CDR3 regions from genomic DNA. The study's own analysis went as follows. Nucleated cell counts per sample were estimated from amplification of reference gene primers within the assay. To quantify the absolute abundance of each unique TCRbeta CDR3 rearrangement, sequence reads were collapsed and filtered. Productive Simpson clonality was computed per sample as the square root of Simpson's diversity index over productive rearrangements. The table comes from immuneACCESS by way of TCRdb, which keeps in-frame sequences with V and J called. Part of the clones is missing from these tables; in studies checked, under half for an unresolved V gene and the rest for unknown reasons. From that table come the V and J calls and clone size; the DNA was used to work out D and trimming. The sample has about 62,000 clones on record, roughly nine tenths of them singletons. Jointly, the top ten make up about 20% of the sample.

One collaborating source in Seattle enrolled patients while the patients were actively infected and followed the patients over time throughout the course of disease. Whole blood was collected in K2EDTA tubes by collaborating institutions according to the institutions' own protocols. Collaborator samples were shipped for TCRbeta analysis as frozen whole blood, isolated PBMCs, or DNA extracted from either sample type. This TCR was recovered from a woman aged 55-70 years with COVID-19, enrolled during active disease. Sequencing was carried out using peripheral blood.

For the CDR3, the sequence is CASSPTDLTAFEASPLHF. The DNA sequence is TGCGCCAGCAGCCCCACAGACCTGACAGCGTTCGAAGCTTCACCCCTCCACTTT. The V and J genes are TRBV4-1 and TRBJ1-6; perhaps TRBD1 is the D gene, with 5 bases matching. CDR1 and CDR2 are read off the germline V gene as MGHRA and YSYEKL. The CDR3 runs 18 residues from the cysteine to the phenylalanine. Of all the DNA, just the CDR3 is kept, 54 bases in frame from base 1. V loses 4 bases, J loses 9 bases, and the germline ends lie 25 bases apart.